Described below is a single TCR beta chain sequence and its context. This record belongs to a study of blood T cell repertoires in COVID-19. Study at large: The United States, Italy and Spain were the sources of the acute and convalescent COVID-19 samples. The analysed material was cDNA or gDNA that came from T cells, B-cell-depleted T cells, or PBMCs.

The germline CDR1 and CDR2 sequences are PRHDT and FYEKMQ (reference sequence). CDR3 length: 17 residues. V shed 2 bases and J 6 bases; nucleotides not matched to a gene: 12. Original processing methods: Cell counts per sample came from amplifying reference gene primers. The protocol was immunoSEQ multiplex PCR, while the TCRdb copy is restricted to in-frame clones and leaves out a portion. That table furnishes V, J and clone size, whereas the DNA furnished D and trimming. Of some 100,000 clones listed, 80% to 95% were seen once; the top ten hold approximately 5.1%. Material: peripheral blood. V usage is TRBV13 and J usage is TRBJ2-1; TRBD2 matches 8 bases. This receptor was obtained from a man between 70 and 80 years old with acute or convalescent COVID-19. The CDR3 DNA sequence: TGTGCCAGCAGCTTACCCCCCGGGACTAGTATAGGCAATGAGCAGTTCTTC. It is translated as CASSLPPGTSIGNEQFF.